The subject of this entry is one T cell receptor beta chain. Its antigen is as yet unknown. The PCR contained 60 Vbeta and 13 Jbeta primers. Only in-frame clones appear in the TCRdb table, and some are missing; sequencing was by immunoSEQ multiplex PCR. The sample holds approximately 200,000 clones, about 79% seen once. These data are taken from a study of cytomegalovirus exposure and HLA in healthy donors. Across the study: In an early release, HLA-typed donors contributed approximately 82 million unique TCR sequences. Study-level results: In a later analysis, a genetic analysis reported fewer productive-TCR N-insertions in an Asian-associated ancestry cluster than the cohort average.

Germline assignment: CDR1 SGHKS and CDR2 YYEKEE (reference sequence). CDR3 length: 18 amino acids. V gave up 0 bases and J gave up 4 bases; unmatched junction bases: 13. Sequenced: PBMCs. This clonotype originated in a boy aged 2-9 years in good health and CMV-seronegative. This chain joins TRBV5-5 and TRBJ2-1; 7 nucleotides line up with TRBD2. The CDR3 DNA follows: TGTGCCAGCAGCTTGGAGCCCCGGGGAGCGGGGCCTTACAATGAGCAGTTCTTC. Protein product: CASSLEPRGAGPYNEQFF.